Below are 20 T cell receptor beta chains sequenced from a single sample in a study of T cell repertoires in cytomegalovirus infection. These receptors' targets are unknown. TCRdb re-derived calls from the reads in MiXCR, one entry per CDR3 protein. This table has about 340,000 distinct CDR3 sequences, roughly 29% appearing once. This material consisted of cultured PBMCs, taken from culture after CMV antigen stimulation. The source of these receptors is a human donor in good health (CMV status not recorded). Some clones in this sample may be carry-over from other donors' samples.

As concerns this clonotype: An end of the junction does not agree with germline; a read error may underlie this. The CDR3 DNA reads as TGCAGTGCTAGAGCCGGTAGCGGGAGGGTACGAGAGACCCACTACTTC. Translated: CSARAGSGRVRETHYF. The rearrangement links TRBV20-1 to TRBJ2-5; 11 nucleotides line up with TRBD2. Germline values: CDR1 DFQATT, CDR2 SNEGSKA (reference sequence). This CDR3 region has 16 residues.

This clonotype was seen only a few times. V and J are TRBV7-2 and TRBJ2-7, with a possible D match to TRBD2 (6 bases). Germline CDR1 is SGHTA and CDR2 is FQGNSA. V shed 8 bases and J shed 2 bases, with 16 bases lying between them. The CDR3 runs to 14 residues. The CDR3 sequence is CASSPREVPYEQYF. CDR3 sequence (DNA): TGTGCCAGCTCTCCCAGGGAGGTCCCCTACGAGCAGTACTTC.

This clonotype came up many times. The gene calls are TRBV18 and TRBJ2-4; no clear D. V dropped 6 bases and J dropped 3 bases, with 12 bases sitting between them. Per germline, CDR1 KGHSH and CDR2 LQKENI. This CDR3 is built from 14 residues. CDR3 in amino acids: CASSQRTGKNIQYF. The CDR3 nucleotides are TGTGCCAGCTCTCAAAGGACGGGCAAAAACATTCAGTACTTC.

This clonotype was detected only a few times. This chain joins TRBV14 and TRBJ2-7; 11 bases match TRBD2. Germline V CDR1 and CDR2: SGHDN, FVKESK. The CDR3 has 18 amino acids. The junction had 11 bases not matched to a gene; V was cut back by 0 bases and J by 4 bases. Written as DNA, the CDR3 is TGTGCCAGCAGCCAAGATAACCCGACTAGCGGGGAATGGTACGAGCAGTACTTC. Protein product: CASSQDNPTSGEWYEQYF.

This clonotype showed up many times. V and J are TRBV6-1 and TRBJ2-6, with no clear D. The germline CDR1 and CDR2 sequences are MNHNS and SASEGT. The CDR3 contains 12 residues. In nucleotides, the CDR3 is TGTGCGAGAGACACTGGGGCCAACGTCCTGACTTTC. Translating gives CARDTGANVLTF.

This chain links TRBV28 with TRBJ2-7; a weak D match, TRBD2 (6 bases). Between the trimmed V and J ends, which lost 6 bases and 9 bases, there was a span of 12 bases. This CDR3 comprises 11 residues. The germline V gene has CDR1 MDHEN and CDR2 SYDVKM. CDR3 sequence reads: CASSPGLLQYF. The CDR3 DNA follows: TGTGCCAGCAGCCCGGGACTCCTGCAGTACTTC.

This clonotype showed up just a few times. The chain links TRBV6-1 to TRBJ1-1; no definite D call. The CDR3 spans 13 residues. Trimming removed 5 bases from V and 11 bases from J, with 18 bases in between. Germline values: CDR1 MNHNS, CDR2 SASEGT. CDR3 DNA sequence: TGTGCCAGCAGTTCTCGGGCCCCTTTACCGGCTTTCTTT. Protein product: CASSSRAPLPAFF.

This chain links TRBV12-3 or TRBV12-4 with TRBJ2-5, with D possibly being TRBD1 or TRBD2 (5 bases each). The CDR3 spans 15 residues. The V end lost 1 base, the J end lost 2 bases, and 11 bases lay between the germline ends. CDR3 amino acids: CASSLGPWGQETQYF. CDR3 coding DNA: TGTGCCAGCAGTTTAGGCCCGTGGGGGCAAGAGACCCAGTACTTC.

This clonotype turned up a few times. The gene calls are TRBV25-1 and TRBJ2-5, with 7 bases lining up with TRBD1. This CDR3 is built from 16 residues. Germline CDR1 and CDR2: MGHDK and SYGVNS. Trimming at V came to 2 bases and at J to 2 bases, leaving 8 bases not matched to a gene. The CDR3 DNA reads TGTGCCAGCAGTGAACCCGGGACAGTTAGACAAGAGACCCAGTACTTC. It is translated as CASSEPGTVRQETQYF.

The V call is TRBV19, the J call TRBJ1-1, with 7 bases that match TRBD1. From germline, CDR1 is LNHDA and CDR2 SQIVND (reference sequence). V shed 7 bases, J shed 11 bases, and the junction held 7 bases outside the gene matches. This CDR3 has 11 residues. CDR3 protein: CASNQDREAFF. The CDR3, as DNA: TGTGCCAGTAACCAAGACAGGGAGGCTTTCTTT.

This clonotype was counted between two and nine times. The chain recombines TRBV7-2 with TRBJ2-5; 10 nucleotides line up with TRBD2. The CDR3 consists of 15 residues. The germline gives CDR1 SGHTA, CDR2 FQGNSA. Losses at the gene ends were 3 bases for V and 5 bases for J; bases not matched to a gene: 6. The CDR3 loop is CASSFQRGGRETQYF. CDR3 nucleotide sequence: TGTGCCAGCAGCTTCCAGCGGGGGGGCAGGGAGACCCAGTACTTC.

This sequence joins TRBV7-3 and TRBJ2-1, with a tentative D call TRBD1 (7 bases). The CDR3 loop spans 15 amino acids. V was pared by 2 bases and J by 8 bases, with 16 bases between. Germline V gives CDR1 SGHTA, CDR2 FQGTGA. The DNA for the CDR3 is TGTGCCAGCAGCTTAGGTGACAGGGAGGTTGATGAGCAGTTCTTC. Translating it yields CASSLGDREVDEQFF.

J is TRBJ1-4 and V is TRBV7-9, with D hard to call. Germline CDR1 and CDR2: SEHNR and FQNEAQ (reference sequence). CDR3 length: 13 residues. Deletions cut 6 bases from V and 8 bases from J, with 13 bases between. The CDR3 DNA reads TGTGCCAGCAGACCTCGCCCCCGGGAAAAACTGTTTTTT. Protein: CASRPRPREKLFF.

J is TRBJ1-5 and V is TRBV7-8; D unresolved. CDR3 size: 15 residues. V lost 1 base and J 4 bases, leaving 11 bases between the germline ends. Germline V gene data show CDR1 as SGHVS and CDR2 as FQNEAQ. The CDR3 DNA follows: TGTGCCAGCAGCTTAGAAGGCTTGGGAAATCAGCCCCAGCATTTT. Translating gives CASSLEGLGNQPQHF.

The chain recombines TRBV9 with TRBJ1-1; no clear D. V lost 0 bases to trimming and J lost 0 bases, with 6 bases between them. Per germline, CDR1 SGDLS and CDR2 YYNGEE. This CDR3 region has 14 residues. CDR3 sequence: CASSVDVMNTEAFF. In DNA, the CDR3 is TGTGCCAGCAGCGTAGATGTGATGAACACTGAAGCTTTCTTT.

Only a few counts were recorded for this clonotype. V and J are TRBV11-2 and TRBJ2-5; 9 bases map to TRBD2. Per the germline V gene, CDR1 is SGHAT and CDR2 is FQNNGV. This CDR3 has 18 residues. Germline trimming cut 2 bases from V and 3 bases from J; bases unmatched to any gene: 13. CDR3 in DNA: TGTGCCAGCAGCTTACGGAGCGGGGGGTCCCTCCTTAAAGAGACCCAGTACTTC. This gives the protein CASSLRSGGSLLKETQYF.

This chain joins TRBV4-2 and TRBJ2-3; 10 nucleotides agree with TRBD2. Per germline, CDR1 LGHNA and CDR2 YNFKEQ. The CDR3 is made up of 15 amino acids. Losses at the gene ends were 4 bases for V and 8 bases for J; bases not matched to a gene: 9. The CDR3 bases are TGTGCCAGCAGCCCACCTAGCGGGGGCCTGGGTACGCAGTATTTT. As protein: CASSPPSGGLGTQYF.

The CDR3 DNA reads as TGCGCCAGCAGTCAATCTCGACAGGGTGAACGAAAACTGTTTTTT. As protein: CASSQSRQGERKLFF. The chain employs TRBV23-1 and TRBJ1-4; 7 bases are a match to TRBD1. TRBV23-1 is an ORF, with its function uncertain. V shed 0 bases and J 10 bases; nucleotides not matched to a gene: 8. CDR3 size: 15 residues.

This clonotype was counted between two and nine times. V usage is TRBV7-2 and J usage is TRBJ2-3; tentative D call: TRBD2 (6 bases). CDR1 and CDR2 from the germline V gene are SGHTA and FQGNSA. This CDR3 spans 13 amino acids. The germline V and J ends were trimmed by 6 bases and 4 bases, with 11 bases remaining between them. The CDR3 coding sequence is TGTGCCAGCAGGACCGGGGGTCCAGATACGCAGTATTTT. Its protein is CASRTGGPDTQYF.

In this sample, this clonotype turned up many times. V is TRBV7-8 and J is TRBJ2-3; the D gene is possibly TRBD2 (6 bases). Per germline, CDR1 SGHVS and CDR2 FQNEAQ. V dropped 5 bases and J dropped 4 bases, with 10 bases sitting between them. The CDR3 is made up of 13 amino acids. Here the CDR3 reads CASSPRGPDTQYF. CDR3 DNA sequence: TGTGCCAGCAGCCCGCGGGGCCCAGATACGCAGTATTTT.